This T cell receptor (beta chain) was identified during a study of control samples from healthy donors and cancer patients. Produced via immunoSEQ multiplex PCR; TCRdb's table is partial and in-frame only. This table holds 24,000 or so clones, roughly 85% found once. The CDR3 is 12 amino acids. The V end was cut by 0 bases, the J end by 5 bases, with 5 bases between. CDR1 is GTSNPN and CDR2 is SVGIG in the germline V gene (reference sequence). The TCR originated in a man aged 60 to 75 with head and neck cancer. Sequenced: PBMCs. This chain joins TRBV30 and TRBJ2-1; D gene uncertain. CDR3 in DNA: TGTGCCTGGAGTGTACAGCACAATGAGCAGTTCTTC. It specifies CAWSVQHNEQFF. Supplemented by reference TRBV30 and TRBJ2-1, the full variable domain reads SQTIHQWPATLVQPVGSPLSLECTVEGTSNPNLYWYRQAAGRGLQLLFYSVGIGQISSEVPQNLSASRPQDRQFILSSKKLLLSDSGFYLCAWSVQHNEQFFGPGTRLTVL.